This T cell receptor (beta chain) was observed in a study of cytomegalovirus exposure and HLA in healthy donors (dated by TCRdb to about 2017). As for the study more broadly: An earlier analysis of approximately 640 of the donors reported roughly 270 Gb of sequence data and 117 million unique TCR beta sequences from about 179 million T cells. All discovery cohort repertoires had been generated on a single sequencing platform. To predict cytomegalovirus infection status, the study brought together high-throughput TCR immunosequencing, statistical association of individual TCRs with disease status, and machine learning. Roughly 300 gigabases of sequencing data and approximately 80 million unique TCR sequences were included in an early release covering 550 to 650 HLA-typed donors. About five DR-DQ haplotypes were treated as single units for association and clustering because of strong linkage in the cohort. HLA typing covered class I and class II loci at four-digit resolution. Among the roughly 400 genotyped donors, around 81% belonged to the genetic ancestry cluster associated with self-reported Caucasian donors. The aim of the study was to test whether cataloging public T cell receptors could identify signatures of past pathogen exposure. To study patterns of TCR occurrence, a later analysis re-analyzed previously published TCR beta repertoires from under 750 donors and added high-resolution HLA genotyping. An earlier analysis of several hundred of the donors used high-throughput TCR beta sequencing to judge whether each TCR beta V gene segment behaved as functional or pseudogenic. Donor age, sex, ethnicity and CMV serostatus were collected together with the repertoire data. Among roughly 400 genotyped donors of the cohort, an average of roughly 230,000 unique TCR beta nucleotide sequences was sequenced per donor, of which about 19% were non-productive. Besides the first cohort of under 700 subjects, a separate validation cohort made up of 95 to 150 different subjects was used. A later genetic analysis took genome-wide SNP genotypes for about 55% of the roughly 670 donors and used that subset as a discovery cohort. In the later analysis, no new phenotypic data were used to find candidate immune exposures; instead, reliance was placed on TCR beta sequences and their occurrence across donors. Typing coverage differed by locus: A, B, C, DRB1 and DQB1 were typed in roughly 629-630 donors, DQA1 in about 560, DPA1 in some 570, and DPB1 in 400 to 490. The T cell repertoires of around 730 subjects were profiled by immunosequencing and related to cytomegalovirus serostatus. Paper-wide results and their limitations: Strong co-occurrence of HLA alleles, especially DR and DQ, made assigning TCR associations to individual alleles difficult. The classifier was reported to diagnose cytomegalovirus status with high specificity and sensitivity in both the original cohort and the validation cohort. In an earlier analysis of about 540 of the donors, most TCR beta V segments were observed in productive rearrangements about 90% or about 30% of the time, broadly matching IMGT annotations. In a later analysis, HLA-associated TCR beta chains were found to be more clonally expanded and to have lower generation probabilities than equally common non-associated chains. HLA typing was unavailable for some donors at each locus, so association tests used only the typed subset. A cluster of highly shared sequence variants was judged likely to be a technical artifact of the sequencing pipeline. Compared with the roughly 710-donor mean, donors in an Asian-associated ancestry cluster had fewer N-insertions in productive TCRs, according to a later genetic analysis. The earlier analysis of fewer than 750 of the donors excluded over 15 rarely observed V segments, including chromosome 9 orphons, because counts were too low. In a later analysis, several top co-occurrence clusters were reported to appear linked to parvovirus B19, influenza, CMV and Epstein-Barr virus. Presence/absence analyses assumed roughly uniform sequencing depth across donors, an assumption that may not hold. It was suggested by the authors that the approach could potentially be generalized to other disease states and immunological phenotypes. CMV serostatus was the only immune exposure information available for the cohort. Three of the identified cytomegalovirus-associated TCR beta chains were confirmed in vitro to be specific for cytomegalovirus antigens. A later genetic analysis associated a missense DCLRE1C variant with V-gene and J-gene trimming of TCR beta chains, and an independent cohort replicated the association. A later analysis found that TCR association rates varied across HLA loci, with DRB1 alleles showing the most associated TCRs and HLA-C alleles the fewest. Most TCR sequences were observed very rarely across donors, whereas some public TCRs were present in many individuals. The cohort was sequenced for TCR beta chains only, and without alpha or paired-chain data the features that could be detected were limited. A further reported finding was that TCR beta sequences accurately predicted the HLA-A and HLA-B alleles for most subjects in the first cohort. Linkage disequilibrium might explain the correlated functional status among segregating V segments, but an unknown experimental factor could not be ruled out. The study listed 150 to 200 TCR beta chains as associated with cytomegalovirus. Specific HLA alleles were associated with over 15,000 TCR beta sequences at a false discovery rate of 0.05 in a later analysis. In a later analysis, most CMV-associated TCR beta chains were found to appear HLA-restricted, with HLA associations seemingly driven largely by CMV exposure. Because the 87-base-pair reads could not distinguish some IMGT-functional V segments, including TRBV6-2 and TRBV6-3, those segments were excluded.

From its cysteine to its phenylalanine, the CDR3 spans 12 amino acids. Only CDR3 DNA is held: 36 bases, read in frame from base 1. Trimming takes 11 bases off V and 4 bases off J; junction bases not matched to a gene: 5. The CDR1 and CDR2 encoded by the germline V gene are ENHRY and SYGVKD. In total, around 600 healthy bone marrow donors made up the cohort. All cohort members were sampled while nominally healthy, although unrecorded immune exposures were likely present. The donor tested CMV seropositive, placing the donor among the 290 or so seropositive members of the cohort. Each donor provided a peripheral blood sample, and peripheral blood mononuclear cells were used for TCR beta sequencing. The Qiagen DNeasy Blood Extraction Kit was used to extract genomic DNA from the blood cell samples. Library construction relied on the immunoSEQ multiplex PCR assay. For the multiplex PCR, a mixture combining 60 forward primers for TCR Vbeta segments and 13 reverse primers for TCR Jbeta segments was used. The CDR3 region of rearranged TCR beta genes was amplified from genomic DNA with a multiplex PCR assay. Amplified TCR beta libraries were sequenced as 87-base-pair reads on the Illumina HiSeq System. Per the original workflow: Across the 670 or so repertoires, a later analysis counted approximately 83 million unique TCR beta chains, 8.5 million to 12 million of which were shared by at least two donors. To remove PCR and sequencing errors, raw reads were error-corrected and collapsed into unique sequences using a nearest-neighbor algorithm that merged closely related sequences. To assign V, D and J gene segments, CDR3 sequences were aligned to IMGT reference sequences. Each retained sequence needed at least a six-nucleotide match to both a V gene segment and a J gene segment. Rearrangements were classified as productive when the CDR3 lacked stop codons and remained in frame with V and J, and all other rearrangements were classified as non-productive. CDR3 was defined by IMGT convention, running from the second conserved V-encoded cysteine to the conserved J-encoded phenylalanine. Sequences without an unambiguous match to a single V gene segment were excluded from the earlier analysis of 500 to 700 of the donors. An earlier analysis of just under 600 of the donors called V segments functional above 56.7% productive rearrangements and segregating when the between-donor standard deviation exceeded 5%. A statistical classification framework was built to diagnose cytomegalovirus status from the catalog of TCR beta chain sequences. In a later analysis, TCR nucleotide sequences were compared against IMGT/GENE-DB human TR gene sequences so that V and J genes could be assigned. A later analysis assigned CDR3 sequences and most-parsimonious VDJ recombination scenarios with the TCRdist pipeline. A later analysis defined each TCR beta chain by its CDR3 amino acid sequence plus V-gene family, and excluded reads lacking a unique V-gene family. To address suspected cross-contamination and a sequencing artifact, a later analysis removed approximately 590 highly shared, low-generation-probability nucleotide sequences. In a later analysis, a clonal expansion index for each public chain was calculated from normalized within-repertoire ranks of inferred template counts. In a later analysis, generation probabilities were computed with a VDJ recombination model fitted to out-of-frame rearrangements, and the resulting probabilities were checked against IGoR. A later analysis scored TCR-TCR, TCR-HLA and TCR-CMV co-occurrence with hypergeometric tests, applying a repertoire-size bias correction to TCR pairs. A later analysis estimated false discovery rates by permuting HLA or CMV assignments 20 times. In a later analysis, co-occurring TCRs were grouped using DBSCAN, with TCRdist sequence similarity added in when clustering inside HLA-allele-positive subsets. Repertoires with fewer than 30,000 or more than 120,000 public chains were left out of co-occurrence clustering, as were about five repertoires with anomalous nucleotide sharing. TCRdb holds this immuneACCESS table with in-frame rearrangements only. Some clones are missing; in checked studies, unresolved V genes explain under half, and the rest has no known cause. V and J calls and clone size are copied from that table; D and trimming were computed from the DNA. Here the sample has 200,000 to 250,000 clones; over 80% occur a single time. Around 5.7% of the sample rests with the top ten.

Of note for this clone: What this receptor recognizes is not known. No clone much larger than this one lies a single base away; base qualities are absent.

The sequencing sample was made of PBMCs. The source is a woman aged 40 to 50 in good health and CMV-seropositive. Recombination joined TRBV10-3 with TRBJ1-2; 9 middle bases align to TRBD1. The DNA sequence is TGTGCCGTCACGGGACAGGGCTATGGCTACACCTTC. This translates into CAVTGQGYGYTF.